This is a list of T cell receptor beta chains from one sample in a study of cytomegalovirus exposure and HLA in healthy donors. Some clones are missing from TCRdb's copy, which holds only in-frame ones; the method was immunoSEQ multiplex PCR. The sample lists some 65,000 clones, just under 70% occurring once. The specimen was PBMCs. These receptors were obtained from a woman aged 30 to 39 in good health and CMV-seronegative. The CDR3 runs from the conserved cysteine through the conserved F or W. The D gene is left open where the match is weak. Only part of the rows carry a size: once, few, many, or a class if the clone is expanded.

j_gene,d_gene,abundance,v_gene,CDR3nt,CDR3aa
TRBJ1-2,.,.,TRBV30,TGTGCCTGGAGTGTAAAGGGAGCGGCTAACTATGGCTACACCTTC,CAWSVKGAANYGYTF
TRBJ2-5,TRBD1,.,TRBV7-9,TGTGCCAGCAGGGATCTGGGACAGTCAATCCCCCAGTACTTC,CASRDLGQSIPQYF
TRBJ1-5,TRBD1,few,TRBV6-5,TGTGCCAGCAGTTGGACAGGGACGGGGCCCCAGCATTTT,CASSWTGTGPQHF
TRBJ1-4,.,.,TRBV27,TGTGCCAGCAGTAGTTGGGCGGGGAAGGGTAATGAAAAACTGTTTTTT,CASSSWAGKGNEKLFF
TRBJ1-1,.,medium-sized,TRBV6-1,TGTGCCAGCAGTGAAAAGGGGACATTGAACACTGAAGCTTTCTTT,CASSEKGTLNTEAFF
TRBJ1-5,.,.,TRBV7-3,TGTGCCAGCAGCCTATCCCGAAATCAGCCCCAGCATTTT,CASSLSRNQPQHF
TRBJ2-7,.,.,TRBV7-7,TGTGCTAGCAGCCCCGTAGCGGGCAGGGGAGAGCAGTACTTC,CASSPVAGRGEQYF
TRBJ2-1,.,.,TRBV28,TGTGCCAGCAGTTTTTCCCAGAATGAGCAGTTCTTC,CASSFSQNEQFF
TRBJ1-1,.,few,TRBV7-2,TGTGCCAGCAGCCTCGTAAACACTGAAGCTTTCTTT,CASSLVNTEAFF
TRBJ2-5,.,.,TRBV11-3,TGTGCCAGCAGCTTATATAGCCAGGGGAAGGGAGAGACCCAGTACTTC,CASSLYSQGKGETQYF
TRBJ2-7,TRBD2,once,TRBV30,TGTGCCTGGAGTGTAGGGACTAGCGGTTTCGACGAGCAGTACTTC,CAWSVGTSGFDEQYF
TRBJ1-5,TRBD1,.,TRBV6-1,TGTGCCAGCAGTGAAACTGGTCACAGGGGCAGTCAGCCCCAGCATTTT,CASSETGHRGSQPQHF
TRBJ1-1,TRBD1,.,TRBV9,TGTGCCAGCAGCGTAGGACAGGGCCCTTCTGAAGCTTTCTTT,CASSVGQGPSEAFF
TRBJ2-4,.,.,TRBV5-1,TGCGCCAGCAGCTTGGTGGACAGAGACTTAAGCATTCAGTACTTC,CASSLVDRDLSIQYF
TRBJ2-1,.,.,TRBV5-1,TGCGCCAGCAGCCCGGCAGTGCAGGGTTGGCACAATGAGCAGTTCTTC,CASSPAVQGWHNEQFF
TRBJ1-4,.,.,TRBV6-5,TGTGCCAGCAGTTACTCTCGGGGGGCGACTAATGAAAAACTGTTTTTT,CASSYSRGATNEKLFF
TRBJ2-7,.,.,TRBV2,TGTGCCAGCGGGGGGTTGGCTGCCTACGAGCAGTACTTC,CASGGLAAYEQYF
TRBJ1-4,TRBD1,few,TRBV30,TGTGCCTGGGCCCGGGACAGCGAAAAACTGTTTTTT,CAWARDSEKLFF
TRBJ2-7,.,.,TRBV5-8,TGTGCCAGCAGCTTGTTGCGGGGGCCTTCCTACGAGCAGTACTTC,CASSLLRGPSYEQYF
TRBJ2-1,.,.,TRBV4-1,TGCGCCAGCAGCCCCCCTGGGCAGTCGAAATACAATGAGCAGTTCTTC,CASSPPGQSKYNEQFF
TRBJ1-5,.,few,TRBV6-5,TGTGCCAGCAGTTGGGCCGGCAATCAGCCCCAGCATTTT,CASSWAGNQPQHF
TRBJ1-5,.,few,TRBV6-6,TGTGCCAGCAGTAAAAGACAGGATAGCAATCAGCCCCAGCATTTT,CASSKRQDSNQPQHF
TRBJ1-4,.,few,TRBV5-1,TGCGCCAGCAGCTTGAGTCCGGGTGGAAATGAAAAACTGTTTTTT,CASSLSPGGNEKLFF
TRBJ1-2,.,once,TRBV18,TGTGCCAGCTCGGACAATTTTAACTATGGCTACACCTTC,CASSDNFNYGYTF
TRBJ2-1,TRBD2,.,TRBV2,TGTGCCAGCAGTTCACTAGCGGGGGCGGACAATGAGCAGTTCTTC,CASSSLAGADNEQFF
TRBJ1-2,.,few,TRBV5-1,TGCGCCAGCAGCTTGGAAGGCGTGGGGCAGGGGAATGGCTACACCTTC,CASSLEGVGQGNGYTF
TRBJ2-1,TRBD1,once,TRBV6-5,TGTGCCAGCAGTTACGGTGGGGACAGCTACAATGAGCAGTTCTTC,CASSYGGDSYNEQFF
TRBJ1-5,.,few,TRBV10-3,TGTGCCATCAGTGAAATGTCGGGAAGCCGTCAGCCCCAGCATTTT,CAISEMSGSRQPQHF
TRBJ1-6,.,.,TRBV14,TGTGCCAGCAGCCAGAGGGCTGGAGCTGAGAAGGGAGGCCCTTTTAGTTCACCCCTCCACTTT,CASSQRAGAEKGGPFSSPLHF
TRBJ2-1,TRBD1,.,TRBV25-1,TGTGCCAGCAGTGAGGGGACAGGGGGCGAAACCACCTACAATGAGCAGTTCTTC,CASSEGTGGETTYNEQFF
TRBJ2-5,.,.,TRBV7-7,TGTGCTAGCAGCTTAGCTCCCTCAGTCGGGGAGACCCAGTACTTC,CASSLAPSVGETQYF
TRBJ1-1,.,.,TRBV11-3,TGTGCCAGCAGCTTTTCATCAGGACAGATGAACACTGAAGCTTTCTTT,CASSFSSGQMNTEAFF
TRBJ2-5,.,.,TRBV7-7,TGTGCTAGCAGCTTAGCGGTGTGGGAGCAAGAGACCCAGTACTTC,CASSLAVWEQETQYF
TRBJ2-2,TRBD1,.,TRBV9,TGTGCCAGCAGCGAGGGACAGCCGGCCGGGGAGCTGTTTTTT,CASSEGQPAGELFF
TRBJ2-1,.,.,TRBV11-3,TGTGCCAGCAGCTTAGATTTGACTAATGAGCAGTTCTTC,CASSLDLTNEQFF
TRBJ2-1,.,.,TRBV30,TGTGCCTGGAGTGCCCTGGCGGGTTGGAGCTCCTACAATGAGCAGTTCTTC,CAWSALAGWSSYNEQFF
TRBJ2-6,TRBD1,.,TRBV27,TGTGCCAGCAGTTCTCCGGGACAGGGGGCGACTCGCGAGGGGGCCAACGTCCTGACTTTC,CASSSPGQGATREGANVLTF
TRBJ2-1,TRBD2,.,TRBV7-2,TGTGCCAGCAGCCGGGGGACTAGCGGGGCTGAGCAGTTCTTC,CASSRGTSGAEQFF
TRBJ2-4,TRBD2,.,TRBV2,TGTGCCAGCAGCCAAGCGGCTAGCGGGGGTAAAAACATTCAGTACTTC,CASSQAASGGKNIQYF
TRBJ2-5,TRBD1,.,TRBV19,TGTGCCAGTAAAAACGGTAGGGGGACAGGAAAAGAGACCCAGTACTTC,CASKNGRGTGKETQYF
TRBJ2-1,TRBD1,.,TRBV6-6,TGTGCCAGCAGCTATCCCGCGACAGGGGATTACAATGAGCAGTTCTTC,CASSYPATGDYNEQFF
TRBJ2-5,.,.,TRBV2,TGTGCCAGCAGTTTCCAGGGATACGAGACCCAGTACTTC,CASSFQGYETQYF
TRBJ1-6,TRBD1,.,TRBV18,TGTGCCAGCTCACCTATGGGACAGGGACTAAATTCACCCCTCCACTTT,CASSPMGQGLNSPLHF
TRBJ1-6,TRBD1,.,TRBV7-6,TGTGCTACCGGGACAGGGGTTGATTCACCCCTCCACTTT,CATGTGVDSPLHF
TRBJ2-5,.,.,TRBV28,TGTGCCAGCAGCAACACAGTTGTTTCGGGGGGCGCTAGGGAGACCCAGTACTTC,CASSNTVVSGGARETQYF
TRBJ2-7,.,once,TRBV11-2,TGTGCCAGCAGCCAGAGAGGAGGGATCTACGAGCAGTACTTC,CASSQRGGIYEQYF
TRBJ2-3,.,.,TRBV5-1,TGCGCCAGCAGCTTAAGTGGGAGAACCACAGATACGCAGTATTTT,CASSLSGRTTDTQYF
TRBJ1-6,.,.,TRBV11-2,TGTGCCAGCAGCTTAGAAACAGGGTCATCACCCCTCCACTTT,CASSLETGSSPLHF
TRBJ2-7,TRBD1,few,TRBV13,TGTGCCAGCAGCCCCCAGACAGGGTTCAGGTACGAGCAGTACTTC,CASSPQTGFRYEQYF
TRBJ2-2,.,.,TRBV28,TGTGCCAGCAGTTCCTGGGGAGCAAGGAGCACCGGGGAGCTGTTTTTT,CASSSWGARSTGELFF
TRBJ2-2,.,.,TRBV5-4,TGTGCCAGCAGCTTGCCCTGGGGCCTGGCCGGGGAGCTGTTTTTT,CASSLPWGLAGELFF
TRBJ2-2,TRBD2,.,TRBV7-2,TGTGCCAGCAGCTCCATAGCGGGGGGGAACACCGGGGAGCTGTTTTTT,CASSSIAGGNTGELFF
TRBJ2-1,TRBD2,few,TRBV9,TGTGCCAGCAGCGTCAGCGGGGGGAGGGGCAATGAGCAGTTCTTC,CASSVSGGRGNEQFF
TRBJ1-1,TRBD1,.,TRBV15,TGTGCCACCAGCAGTGAAGGACAGGCCCCTGAAGCTTTCTTT,CATSSEGQAPEAFF